The next 24 T cell receptor beta chains were all read from a single sample in a study of blood T cell repertoires in COVID-19. Profiling relied on immunoSEQ multiplex PCR, and the TCRdb table lists in-frame clones only, not all of them. This sample has 35,000 to 50,000 clones, with approximately 88% found just once. Sequencing used peripheral blood. The receptor set was obtained from a middle-aged woman with acute or convalescent COVID-19.

This chain links TRBV7-6 with TRBJ2-2, with 9 bases that match TRBD1. In germline, CDR1 is SGHVS, CDR2 FNYEAQ. Germline trimming cut 2 bases from V and 7 bases from J; bases unmatched to any gene: 8. The CDR3 is made up of 16 amino acids. The CDR3 coding sequence is TGTGCCAGCAGCTTAAGGGACAGGGTAAAAGGCGGGGAGCTGTTTTTT. Amino acids: CASSLRDRVKGGELFF.

This chain links TRBV19 with TRBJ1-6; D gene uncertain. This CDR3 spans 16 amino acids. Trimming stripped 1 base from V and 0 bases from J, with 7 bases between. Germline CDR1 is LNHDA and CDR2 is SQIVND (reference sequence). CDR3 coding DNA: TGTGCCAGTAGTATAGCGGCTAGCTCCTATAATTCACCCCTCCACTTT. This encodes CASSIAASSYNSPLHF.

The rearrangement joins TRBV28 to TRBJ1-2; no reliable D call. The germline gives CDR1 MDHEN, CDR2 SYDVKM. This CDR3 comprises 16 residues. Between the trimmed V and J ends, which lost 3 bases and 5 bases, there was a span of 19 bases. CDR3 sequence reads: CASSLFRGTLLYGYTF. CDR3 DNA sequence: TGTGCCAGCAGTTTGTTTCGGGGAACCCTCCTATATGGCTACACCTTC.

The rearrangement uses TRBV25-1 and TRBJ1-1, with D maybe TRBD1 (6 bases). Germline assignment: CDR1 MGHDK and CDR2 SYGVNS. The CDR3 runs 16 residues. Deletions cut 1 base from V and 2 bases from J, with 14 bases between. The CDR3 nucleotides read TGTGCCAGCAGTGAATCGCTGCGGACAGCTAACACTGAAGCTTTCTTT. This codes for CASSESLRTANTEAFF.

The V gene is TRBV2, the J gene TRBJ1-4, with 7 bases identical to TRBD1. Trimming took 4 bases from V and 5 from J; bases not matched to a gene: 7. Germline assignment: CDR1 SNHLY and CDR2 FYNNEI. This CDR3 is 15 amino acids long. The CDR3 DNA is TGTGCCAGCAGTGGGACAGGCTCTTCCAATGAAAAACTGTTTTTT. Translation gives CASSGTGSSNEKLFF.

The CDR3 sequence is CSVGGTEAFF. CDR3 sequence (DNA): TGCAGCGTGGGGGGGACTGAAGCTTTCTTT. V gene TRBV29-1 combines with J gene TRBJ1-1; weak D call: TRBD1 (5 bases). The CDR3 totals 10 residues. V dropped 6 bases and J dropped 5 bases, with 7 bases sitting between them. CDR1 is SQVTM, CDR2 ANQGSEA, per germline.

The J gene is TRBJ2-1, the V gene TRBV5-1; possibly TRBD2 for D (6 bases). Trimming took off 3 bases at V and 3 bases at J, with 19 bases between the two ends. CDR1 is SGHRS and CDR2 is YFSETQ in the germline V gene. This CDR3 comprises 17 residues. This CDR3 is CASSSVPYSGIYNEQFF. DNA for the CDR3: TGCGCCAGCAGCTCTGTCCCCTATAGCGGAATCTACAATGAGCAGTTCTTC.

This clone was seen more than once but under ten times. The chain recombines TRBV3-1 (or the pseudogene TRBV3-2) with TRBJ1-1; D remains ambiguous. CDR3 size: 16 residues. The ends were cut back, 4 bases at V and 0 bases at J, with 15 bases in the middle. Germline V gives CDR1 LGHDT, CDR2 YNNKEL (reference sequence). The CDR3, as DNA: TGTGCCAGCAGCCTTTATACGACGGGTATGAACACTGAAGCTTTCTTT. Its protein product is CASSLYTTGMNTEAFF.

For the CDR3, the DNA is TGTGCCAGCAGGCCCGGGACAGGGCTTTCCTACGAGCAGTACTTC. Translating gives CASRPGTGLSYEQYF. The chain links TRBV28 to TRBJ2-7, with 9 bases identical to TRBD1. The V gene end was trimmed by 6 bases and the J gene end by 1 base; junction bases not matched to a gene: 7. CDR1 MDHEN and CDR2 SYDVKM come from the germline V gene. This CDR3 contains 15 residues.

The rearrangement links TRBV3-1 (or the pseudogene TRBV3-2) to TRBJ2-7; TRBD1 agrees at 10 bases. Germline values: CDR1 LGHDT, CDR2 YNNKEL (reference sequence). V shed 1 base, J shed 3 bases, and the junction held 3 bases outside the gene matches. The CDR3 totals 15 residues. The CDR3 loop reads CASSQGGQGVYEQYF. In DNA, the CDR3 is TGTGCCAGCAGCCAAGGAGGACAGGGGGTCTACGAGCAGTACTTC.

The rearrangement links TRBV27 to TRBJ1-6; D is undetermined. Trimming stripped 4 bases from V and 13 bases from J, with 14 bases between. Germline V gives CDR1 MNHEY, CDR2 SMNVEV (reference sequence). The CDR3 spans 13 residues. In nucleotides, the CDR3 is TGTGCCAGCAGTTCCCTCCAAATGGCCCCCCTCCACTTT. It is translated as CASSSLQMAPLHF.

The chain joins TRBV5-4 to TRBJ2-2; unclear D gene. The germline CDR1 and CDR2 sequences are SGHNT and YYREEE (reference sequence). CDR3 length: 15 residues. Trimming shortened V by 2 bases and J by 2 bases, and 10 bases separated the two germline ends. CDR3 loop: CASSLPGTNTGELFF. The DNA for the CDR3 is TGTGCCAGCAGCTTACCAGGAACCAACACCGGGGAGCTGTTTTTT.

This clone was detected a few times. This chain connects TRBV20-1 to TRBJ2-5, with unresolved D. The germline V gene has CDR1 DFQATT and CDR2 SNEGSKA (reference sequence). The length of the CDR3 is 11 residues. Deletions cut 3 bases from V and 9 bases from J, with 11 bases between. The CDR3 region has the DNA TGCAGTGCTAGCGCCCCACCGGCCCAGTACTTC. Protein: CSASAPPAQYF.

The genes are TRBV19 and TRBJ2-2, with 9 bases identical to TRBD1. The trim removed 7 bases at V and 5 bases at J, leaving 14 bases unmatched. Germline values: CDR1 LNHDA, CDR2 SQIVND (reference sequence). The CDR3 spans 17 residues. The CDR3 DNA reads as TGTGCCAGTACCCAATGGGGGGGACAGGGTTTTACCGGGGAGCTGTTTTTT. It encodes CASTQWGGQGFTGELFF.

The chain links TRBV4-3 to TRBJ2-1, with TRBD2 matching 13 bases. Germline assignment: CDR1 LGHNA and CDR2 YSLEER. The V segment lost 5 bases and the J segment 10 bases; nucleotides outside the gene matches: 5. The CDR3 extends over 14 amino acids. The CDR3 sequence: CASSSGTSGAEQFF. CDR3 in DNA: TGCGCCAGCAGCTCCGGGACTAGCGGGGCCGAGCAGTTCTTC.

J is TRBJ1-5 and V is TRBV5-1, with TRBD1 matching 10 bases. V shed 3 bases, J shed 7 bases, and the junction held 4 bases outside the gene matches. The CDR3 is 14 amino acids. The germline CDR1 and CDR2 sequences are SGHRS and YFSETQ. CDR3 in amino acids: CASSSGTGEQPQHF. The CDR3 DNA follows: TGCGCCAGCAGCTCGGGGACAGGGGAACAGCCCCAGCATTTT.

This chain joins TRBV10-1 and TRBJ2-3; 11 nucleotides line up with TRBD2. The CDR3 totals 13 residues. J gave up 9 bases and V 8 bases, and 7 bases lay outside the gene matches. In germline, CDR1 is WNHNN, CDR2 SYGVQD (reference sequence). CDR3 nucleotide sequence: TGCGCCAGCGGCACTAGCGGGAGTACGACGCAGTATTTT. This codes for CASGTSGSTTQYF.

J is TRBJ2-4 and V is TRBV19, with TRBD1 matching over 9 bases. Germline loops: CDR1 LNHDA, CDR2 SQIVND (reference sequence). This CDR3 is built from 18 residues. The ends lost 6 bases at V and 1 base at J; junction bases unmatched: 13. The CDR3, as DNA: TGTGCCAGTAGCCCCCTTTCCGAAGGGACAGGGGCCAAAAACATTCAGTACTTC. Its translation: CASSPLSEGTGAKNIQYF.

The chain combines TRBV4-1 with TRBJ1-3; D gene unclear. This CDR3 is 16 amino acids long. Trimming took 3 bases from V and 2 from J, leaving 14 bases between them. The germline CDR1 and CDR2 sequences are MGHRA and YSYEKL. CDR3 sequence: CASSHSGSHPGNTIYF. In DNA, the CDR3 is TGCGCCAGCAGCCACTCGGGGTCACATCCTGGAAACACCATATATTTT.

J is TRBJ2-1 and V is TRBV9; D is possibly TRBD1 (5 bases). V was shortened by 0 bases and J by 0 bases, with 10 bases between the two germline ends. The length of the CDR3 is 16 residues. The germline gives CDR1 SGDLS, CDR2 YYNGEE. In DNA form, the CDR3 reads TGTGCCAGCAGCGTAGGACAGTTAAGCTCCTACAATGAGCAGTTCTTC. Translated, it gives CASSVGQLSSYNEQFF. Filled out from reference TRBV9 and TRBJ2-1, the complete variable domain reads DSGVTQTPKHLITATGQRVTLRCSPRSGDLSVYWYQQSLDQGLQFLIQYYNGEERAKGNILERFSAQQFPDLHSELNLSSLELGDSALYFCASSVGQLSSYNEQFFGPGTRLTVL.

The V and J genes are TRBV7-2 and TRBJ1-1; 7 bases align to TRBD1. Germline V gene data show CDR1 as SGHTA and CDR2 as FQGNSA. The CDR3 runs to 15 residues. J gave up 1 base and V 5 bases, and 7 bases lay outside the gene matches. CDR3 sequence: CASSVDRVPNTEAFF. CDR3 coding DNA: TGTGCCAGCAGCGTCGACAGGGTTCCGAACACTGAAGCTTTCTTT.

The chain recombines TRBV10-3 with TRBJ1-3; D gene uncertain. The CDR3 runs 12 residues. The germline V and J ends were trimmed by 11 bases and 0 bases, with 8 bases remaining between them. CDR1 is ENHRY, CDR2 SYGVKD, per germline. In DNA, the CDR3 is TGTGCCGCGCTATCCTCTGGAAACACCATATATTTT. Its translation: CAALSSGNTIYF.

CDR3 residues: CASSLRGQGIDEQFF. As DNA, the CDR3 is TGCGCCAGCAGCTTGAGGGGTCAGGGTATCGATGAGCAGTTCTTC. V is TRBV5-1 and J is TRBJ2-1; D may be TRBD1 (5 bases). Germline CDR1 SGHRS, CDR2 YFSETQ. The ends were cut back, 1 base at V and 8 bases at J, with 16 bases in the middle. This CDR3 has 15 residues.

The chain is built from TRBV19 and TRBJ1-1, with 9 bases that match TRBD1. V shed 5 bases and J 11 bases; nucleotides not matched to a gene: 15. This CDR3 contains 15 residues. Germline lookup yields CDR1 LNHDA and CDR2 SQIVND (reference sequence). CDR3 sequence (DNA): TGTGCCAGTAGTCCCTTCCGGGACAGGGCGCGGGGGGCTTTCTTT. This translates into CASSPFRDRARGAFF.